This T cell receptor beta chain derives from a study of CD8 T cells in Susac syndrome. Random hexamers served to reverse transcribe roughly 0.45 to 1 ug RNA. Amplification of TCR beta CDR3 used immunoSEQ multiplex PCR across 54 Vbeta and 13 Jbeta. TCRdb re-called the immunoSEQ multiplex PCR reads through MiXCR, storing one row per CDR3 protein. The sample lists about 130,000 distinct CDR3 sequences, 80% to 95% occurring once. Overall study findings and caveats: TCR sequencing and HLA analysis covered a relatively small number of individuals.

In the case of this clonotype: Its antigen is not known.

CD8+ and CD4+ blood T cells underwent TCR beta sequencing. The TCR originated in a human donor with multiple sclerosis. Sequencing was performed on CD8+ T cells from PBMCs.

CDR3 loop: CASSTGAGIPYEQYF. Written as DNA, the CDR3 is TGTGCCAGTAGCACTGGGGCCGGGATACCCTACGAGCAGTACTTC. This rearrangement joins TRBV19 to TRBJ2-7; D possibly matches TRBD1 or TRBD2 (5 bases each). V shed 6 bases and J shed 2 bases, with 17 bases lying between them. CDR1 and CDR2 from the germline V gene are LNHDA and SQIVND (reference sequence). The CDR3 sequence is 15 residues long.